This T cell receptor beta chain was profiled in a study of blood T cell repertoires in COVID-19. Across the whole study: Sites across the United States, Italy and Spain contributed samples from acute and convalescent COVID-19. Sources were T cells, B-cell-depleted T cells, or PBMCs; the material itself was cDNA or gDNA.

As processed by the authors: Amplified reference gene primers provided the basis for estimating nucleated cell counts. The assay was immunoSEQ multiplex PCR, and TCRdb's table has in-frame clones only and misses some. The V and J calls and the clone size are those of that table, but D and trimming were determined from the DNA. There are just over 60,000 clones in the sample; 65% to 85% occur only once, and roughly 20% lies in the top ten. The V gene's germline CDR1 is MNHNY and CDR2 SVGAGI (reference sequence). Unmatched junction bases numbered 5, after V lost 2 bases and J lost 1 base. The CDR3 spans 16 residues.

This clonotype was obtained from a woman of 80 years or more with active or convalescent COVID-19. Sequencing was performed on peripheral blood. The chain carries TRBV6-6 and TRBJ1-1; 9 bases line up with TRBD1. The CDR3 spells CASSYGRGQGNTEAFF. CDR3 nucleotide sequence: TGTGCCAGCAGTTACGGGAGGGGACAGGGGAACACTGAAGCTTTCTTT.